These T cell receptor beta chains were read from a single sample in a study of early T cells in non-severe SARS-CoV-2 infection. TCRdb fed the 5' RACE reads into MiXCR, producing one record per CDR3 protein. The top ten hold approximately 0.5% of the sample, which has roughly 93,000 distinct CDR3 sequences, around 15% seen once. The specimen was whole blood. The source is an adult who was a healthcare worker with PCR-confirmed SARS-CoV-2 infection or an uninfected control (not recorded which). CDR3s include the opening cysteine and the closing phenylalanine or tryptophan. Each record gives: clone size, J gene, D gene, V gene, CDR3 DNA, CDR3 protein. A D gene is named only where the DNA matches it firmly. A clone size is listed for some rows: how often the clone was seen (once, few, many), or a class if it is expanded.

few TRBJ2-3 NA TRBV20-1 TGCACCCCTCGGGTGACAGGCACAGATACGCAGTATTTT CTPRVTGTDTQYF
few TRBJ2-1 NA TRBV6-4 TGTGCCAGCAGTGAGACGGCAGCATACAATGAGCAGTTCTTC CASSETAAYNEQFF
NA TRBJ2-1 NA TRBV7-8 TGTGCCAGCAGTTCCAGGGGGGGGCCTAACAATGAGCAGTTCTTC CASSSRGGPNNEQFF
few TRBJ2-2 NA TRBV7-3 TGTGCCAGCAGCTTAACCAGGGTCGCCGGGGAGCTGTTTTTT CASSLTRVAGELFF
NA TRBJ2-3 TRBD2 TRBV7-3 TGTGCCAGCAGCCCCGGGACTAGCGGGGGGGCTTTTACAGATACGCAGTATTTT CASSPGTSGGAFTDTQYF
NA TRBJ2-4 NA TRBV19 TGTGCCTCCCAGGCGAGCCGTAAAAACATTCAGTACTTC CASQASRKNIQYF
NA TRBJ2-5 TRBD2 TRBV12-3/TRBV12-4 TGTGCCAGCGGGAGGGGTGAGACCCAGTACTTC CASGRGETQYF
NA TRBJ2-1 TRBD2 TRBV28 TGTGCCAGCAGTTTGGTTCTAGCGGGGGGCGGGCGGCAGAATGAGCAGTTCTTC CASSLVLAGGGRQNEQFF
few TRBJ2-2 NA TRBV7-2 TGTGCCAGCAGCCCGAACGGGTGGCCCGACACCGGGGAGCTGTTTTTT CASSPNGWPDTGELFF
NA TRBJ2-5 NA TRBV9 TGTGCCAGCAGCGTAGGGACGGGGTCGGGACAAGAGACCCAGTACTTC CASSVGTGSGQETQYF
few TRBJ2-1 TRBD2 TRBV19 TGTGCCAGTAGTACATCTAGCGGGGGGAAATTGGAGCAGTTCTTC CASSTSSGGKLEQFF
NA TRBJ1-6 NA TRBV3-1 TGTGCCAGCAGCCAGGTACAGAGCTATAATTCACCCCTCCACTTT CASSQVQSYNSPLHF
few TRBJ2-5 TRBD2 TRBV20-1 TGCAGTGCTAGAGAACGGACTAGCGGGTTTTACCAAGAGACCCAGTACTTC CSARERTSGFYQETQYF
many TRBJ2-5 NA TRBV7-2 TGTGCCAGCAGCTTACCCCATCTGACCCAGTACTTC CASSLPHLTQYF
few TRBJ2-5 NA TRBV11-2 TGTGCCAGTTCGAGAGCCCAGTACTTC CASSRAQYF
few TRBJ1-1 NA TRBV29-1 TGCAGCGCCCACGGACAGACGAACACTGAAGCTTTCTTT CSAHGQTNTEAFF
few TRBJ2-4 TRBD1 TRBV20-1 TGCAGTGCTAGGGGAAGTCCGGGACAGGCGATGAAAAACATTCAGTACTTC CSARGSPGQAMKNIQYF
NA TRBJ2-3 TRBD1 TRBV6-5 TGTGCCAGCAGGGCCGACAGGGAAAGCACAGATACGCAGTATTTT CASRADRESTDTQYF
few TRBJ2-1 NA TRBV18 TGTGCCAGCTCACCAGGGGGGAATGAGCAGTTCTTC CASSPGGNEQFF
NA TRBJ2-2 NA TRBV20-1 TGCAGTGCTAGGGTGGCGGGGGCCTTGAACACCGGGGAGCTGTTTTTT CSARVAGALNTGELFF
few TRBJ2-3 TRBD1 TRBV3-1 TGTGCCAGCAGCCCAGGGGGCACGGCGCAGTATTTT CASSPGGTAQYF
NA TRBJ1-2 TRBD1 TRBV14 TGTGCCAGCAGCCCATATAGCGGGACAGGGACGAATTACTATGGCTACACCTTC CASSPYSGTGTNYYGYTF
NA TRBJ2-2 NA TRBV29-1 TGCAGCGTTGGCGACAGCTACACCGGGGAGCTGTTTTTT CSVGDSYTGELFF
few TRBJ2-3 NA TRBV7-2 TGTGCCAGCAGCTTCAGTGCAGGGGCCTCAGATACGCAGTATTTT CASSFSAGASDTQYF
NA TRBJ2-5 TRBD2 TRBV6-6 TGTGCCAGCAGTTTCGCGGTAGCGGGGGGGAAAGAGACCCAGTACTTC CASSFAVAGGKETQYF
NA TRBJ2-5 NA TRBV20-1 TGCAGTGCTAGAGATCTGCAGCGGCAAGAGACCCAGTACTTC CSARDLQRQETQYF
NA TRBJ2-2 NA TRBV9 TGTGCCAGCAGCGTAAACTACAGGGCGAACACCGGGGAGCTGTTTTTT CASSVNYRANTGELFF
NA TRBJ2-5 TRBD2 TRBV3-1 TGTGCCAGCAGCCCACCTCGAGCGGGGGAGACCCAGTACTTC CASSPPRAGETQYF
few TRBJ1-5 NA TRBV6-6 TGTGCCAGCAGTCACGGACAGACAAATCAGCCCCAGCATTTT CASSHGQTNQPQHF
NA TRBJ2-2 TRBD1 TRBV6-4 TGTGCCAGCAGCCGGACAGGAATCGCCGGGGAGCTGTTTTTT CASSRTGIAGELFF
NA TRBJ2-6 TRBD1 TRBV18 TGTGCCAGCTCACCACCGACCGGGACAGGGGGTTTACGGAGCGGGGCCAACGTCCTGACTTTC CASSPPTGTGGLRSGANVLTF
many TRBJ2-1 NA TRBV5-1 TGCGCCAGCAGCTTGGAGGAGGGGGGTCAGGCGGAGCAGTTCTTC CASSLEEGGQAEQFF
NA TRBJ1-3 NA TRBV9 TGTGCCAGCAGCGTAAGTGGGGGAACCTACTCTGGAAACACCATATATTTT CASSVSGGTYSGNTIYF
NA TRBJ1-1 NA TRBV18 TGTGCCAGCTCACCGGGTTTTACGTCGAACACTGAAGCTTTCTTT CASSPGFTSNTEAFF
few TRBJ1-1 NA TRBV4-1 TGCGCCAGCAGCCAAGATCTGGGGGCGGCCACTGAAGCTTTCTTT CASSQDLGAATEAFF
few TRBJ2-5 TRBD2 TRBV24-1 TGTGCCACGAGCAATCCTCTGGCGGGGGAGGAGACCCAGTACTTC CATSNPLAGEETQYF
NA TRBJ1-2 NA TRBV12-3/TRBV12-4 TGTGCCCGCCTCCGGGACACCTTTAAACCTTATGGAGGCTACACCTTC CARLRDTFKPYGGYTF
NA TRBJ2-2 TRBD2 TRBV29-1 TGCAGCGTCCGGACTAGCGACAGGAACACCGGGGAGCTGTTTTTT CSVRTSDRNTGELFF
NA TRBJ1-3 TRBD1 TRBV27 TGTGCCAGCAGACTGGACAGGTCCTCTGGAAACACCATATATTTT CASRLDRSSGNTIYF
many TRBJ2-3 NA TRBV2 TGTGCCGGTGGGGACGGGGGTCGCACAGATACGCAGTATTTT CAGGDGGRTDTQYF